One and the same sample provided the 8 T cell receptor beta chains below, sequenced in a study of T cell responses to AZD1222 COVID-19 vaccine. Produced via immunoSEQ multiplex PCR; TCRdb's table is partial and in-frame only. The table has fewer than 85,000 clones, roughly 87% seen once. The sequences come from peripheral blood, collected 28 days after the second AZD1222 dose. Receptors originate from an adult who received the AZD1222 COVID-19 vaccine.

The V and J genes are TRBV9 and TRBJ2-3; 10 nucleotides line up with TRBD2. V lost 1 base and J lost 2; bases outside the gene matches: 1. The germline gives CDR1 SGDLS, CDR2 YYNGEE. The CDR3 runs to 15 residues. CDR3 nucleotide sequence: TGTGCCAGCAGCGTACTAGCGGGGGCCACAGATACGCAGTATTTT. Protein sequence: CASSVLAGATDTQYF.

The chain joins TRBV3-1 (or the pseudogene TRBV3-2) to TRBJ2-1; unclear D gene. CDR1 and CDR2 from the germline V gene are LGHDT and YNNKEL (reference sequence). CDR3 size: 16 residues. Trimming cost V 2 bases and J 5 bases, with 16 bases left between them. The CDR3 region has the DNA TGTGCCAGCAGCCAAATAGGGAAGTCTCGTGACAATGAGCAGTTCTTC. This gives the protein CASSQIGKSRDNEQFF.

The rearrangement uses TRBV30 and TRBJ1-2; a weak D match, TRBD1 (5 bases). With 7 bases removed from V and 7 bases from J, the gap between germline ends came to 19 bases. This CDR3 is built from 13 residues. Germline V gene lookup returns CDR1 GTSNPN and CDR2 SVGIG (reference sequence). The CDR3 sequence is CAFMGRSGSGYTF. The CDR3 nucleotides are TGTGCCTTTATGGGACGGTCTGGGTCTGGCTACACCTTC.

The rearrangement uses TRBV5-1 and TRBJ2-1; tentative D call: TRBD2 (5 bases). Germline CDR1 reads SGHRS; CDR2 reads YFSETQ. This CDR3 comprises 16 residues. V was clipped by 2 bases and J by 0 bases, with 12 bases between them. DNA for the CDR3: TGCGCCAGCAGCTTCGGGCCAGCGGACTCCTACAATGAGCAGTTCTTC. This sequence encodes CASSFGPADSYNEQFF.

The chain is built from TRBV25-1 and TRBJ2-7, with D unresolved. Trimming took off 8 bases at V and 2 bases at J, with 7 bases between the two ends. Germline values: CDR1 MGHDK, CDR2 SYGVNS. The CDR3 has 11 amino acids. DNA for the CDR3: TGTGCCAGCTCCCAGACCTACGAGCAGTACTTC. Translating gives CASSQTYEQYF.

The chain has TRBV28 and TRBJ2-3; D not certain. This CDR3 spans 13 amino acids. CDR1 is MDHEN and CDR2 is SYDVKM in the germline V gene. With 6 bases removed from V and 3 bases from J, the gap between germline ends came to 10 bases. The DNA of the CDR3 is TGTGCCAGCAGCCTAGGCGTAACAGATACGCAGTATTTT. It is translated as CASSLGVTDTQYF.

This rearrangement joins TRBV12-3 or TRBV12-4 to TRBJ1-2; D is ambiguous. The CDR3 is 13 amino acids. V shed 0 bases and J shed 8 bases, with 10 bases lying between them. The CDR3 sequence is CASSLAEGGGYTF. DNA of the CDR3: TGTGCCAGCAGTTTAGCGGAGGGAGGCGGCTACACCTTC.

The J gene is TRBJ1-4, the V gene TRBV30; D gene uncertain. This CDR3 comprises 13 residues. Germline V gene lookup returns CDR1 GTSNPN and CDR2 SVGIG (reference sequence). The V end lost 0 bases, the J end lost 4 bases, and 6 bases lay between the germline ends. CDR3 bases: TGTGCCTGGAGTGTGGGCGGTAATGAAAAACTGTTTTTT. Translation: CAWSVGGNEKLFF.